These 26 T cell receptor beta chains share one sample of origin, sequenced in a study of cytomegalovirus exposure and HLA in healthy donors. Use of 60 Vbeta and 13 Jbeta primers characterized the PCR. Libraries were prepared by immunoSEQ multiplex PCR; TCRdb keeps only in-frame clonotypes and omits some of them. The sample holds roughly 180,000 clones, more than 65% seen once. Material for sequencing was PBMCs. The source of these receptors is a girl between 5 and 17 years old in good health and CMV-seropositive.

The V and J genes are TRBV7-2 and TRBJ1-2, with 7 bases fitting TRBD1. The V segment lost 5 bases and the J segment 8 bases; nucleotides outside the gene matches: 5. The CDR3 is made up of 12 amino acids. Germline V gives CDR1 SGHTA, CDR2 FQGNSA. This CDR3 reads CASSPGQRGYTF. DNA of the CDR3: TGTGCCAGCAGCCCGGGACAGCGGGGCTACACCTTC.

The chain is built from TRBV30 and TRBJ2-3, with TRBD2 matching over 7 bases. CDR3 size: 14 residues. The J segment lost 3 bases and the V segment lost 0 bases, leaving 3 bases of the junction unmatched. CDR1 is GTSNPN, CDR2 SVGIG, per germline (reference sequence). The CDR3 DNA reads TGTGCCTGGAGTGTACTCGGGGGGACAGATACGCAGTATTTT. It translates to CAWSVLGGTDTQYF.

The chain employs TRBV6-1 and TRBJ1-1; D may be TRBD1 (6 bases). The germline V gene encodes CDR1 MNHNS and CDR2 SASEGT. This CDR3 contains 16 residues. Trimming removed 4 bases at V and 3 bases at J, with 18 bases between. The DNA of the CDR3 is TGTGCCAGCAGTGGGGGTCGGGGAGGGGGAGACACTGAAGCTTTCTTT. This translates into CASSGGRGGGDTEAFF.

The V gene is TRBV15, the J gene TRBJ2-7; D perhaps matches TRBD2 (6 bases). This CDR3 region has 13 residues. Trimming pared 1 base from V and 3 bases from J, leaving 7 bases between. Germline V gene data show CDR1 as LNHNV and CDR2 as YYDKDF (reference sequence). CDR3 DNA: TGTGCCACCAGCAGAGGGAGGGACTACGAGCAGTACTTC. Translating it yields CATSRGRDYEQYF.

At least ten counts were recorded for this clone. CDR3 in amino acids: CASSPGTGSVNEQFF. CDR3 in DNA: TGTGCCAGCAGTCCCGGGACAGGGTCCGTCAATGAGCAGTTCTTC. The gene calls are TRBV6-4 and TRBJ2-1, with 9 bases identical to TRBD1. The J segment lost 6 bases and the V segment lost 5 bases, leaving 8 bases of the junction unmatched. The germline CDR1 and CDR2 sequences are MRHNA and SNTAGT. The CDR3 totals 15 residues.

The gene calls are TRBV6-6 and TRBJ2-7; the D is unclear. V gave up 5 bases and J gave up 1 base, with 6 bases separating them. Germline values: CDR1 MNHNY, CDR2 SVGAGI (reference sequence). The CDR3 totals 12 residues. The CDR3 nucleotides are TGTGCCAGCAGTCCGGTTTCCTACGAGCAGTACTTC. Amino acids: CASSPVSYEQYF.

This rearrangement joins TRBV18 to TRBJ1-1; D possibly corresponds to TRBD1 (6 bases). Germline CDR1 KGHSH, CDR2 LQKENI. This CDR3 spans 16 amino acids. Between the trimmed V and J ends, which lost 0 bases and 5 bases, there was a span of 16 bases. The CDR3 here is CASSPPGRGASTEAFF. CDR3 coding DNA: TGTGCCAGCTCACCACCGGGTCGGGGGGCCTCTACTGAAGCTTTCTTT.

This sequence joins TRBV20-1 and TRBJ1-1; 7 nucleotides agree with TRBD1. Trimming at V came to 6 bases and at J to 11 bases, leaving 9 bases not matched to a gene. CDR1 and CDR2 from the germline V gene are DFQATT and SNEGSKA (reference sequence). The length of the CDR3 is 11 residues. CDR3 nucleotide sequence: TGCAGTGCGGGGGACAGAGTACTCGCTTTCTTT. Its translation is CSAGDRVLAFF.

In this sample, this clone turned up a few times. The CDR3 spells CASTLEGNTGELFF. In nucleotides, the CDR3 is TGTGCCAGCACCCTTGAGGGGAACACCGGGGAGCTGTTTTTT. The chain is built from TRBV2 and TRBJ2-2; maybe TRBD2 (5 bases). Germline assignment: CDR1 SNHLY and CDR2 FYNNEI. The V gene lost 7 bases and the J gene lost 1 base, with 10 bases spanning the gap. This CDR3 region has 14 residues.

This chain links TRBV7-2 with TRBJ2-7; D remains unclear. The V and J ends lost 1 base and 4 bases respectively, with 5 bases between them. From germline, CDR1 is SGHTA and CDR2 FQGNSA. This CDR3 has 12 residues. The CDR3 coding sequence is TGTGCCAGCAGCTTAGTCGGTTACGAGCAGTACTTC. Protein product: CASSLVGYEQYF.

The CDR3 nucleotides read TGTGCCAGCAGCTTAGAGGGGGCGGATGTCACTGAAGCTTTCTTT. It codes for CASSLEGADVTEAFF. The chain links TRBV7-2 to TRBJ1-1, with TRBD1 identical over 7 bases. CDR3 length equals 15 residues. The J segment lost 4 bases and the V segment lost 1 base, leaving 6 bases of the junction unmatched. Germline loops: CDR1 SGHTA, CDR2 FQGNSA.

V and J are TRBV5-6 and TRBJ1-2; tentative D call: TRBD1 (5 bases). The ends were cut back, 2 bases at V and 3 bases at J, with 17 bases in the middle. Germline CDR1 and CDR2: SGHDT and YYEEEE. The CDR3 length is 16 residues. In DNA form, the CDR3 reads TGTGCCAGCAGCTTTGGCGGGGGATCGGGATACTATGGCTACACCTTC. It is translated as CASSFGGGSGYYGYTF.

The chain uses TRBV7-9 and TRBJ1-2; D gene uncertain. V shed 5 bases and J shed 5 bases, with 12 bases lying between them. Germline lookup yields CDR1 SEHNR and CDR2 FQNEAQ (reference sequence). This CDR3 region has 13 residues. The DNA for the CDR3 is TGTGCCAGCAGCCTACTACAAGGTTATGGCTACACCTTC. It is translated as CASSLLQGYGYTF.

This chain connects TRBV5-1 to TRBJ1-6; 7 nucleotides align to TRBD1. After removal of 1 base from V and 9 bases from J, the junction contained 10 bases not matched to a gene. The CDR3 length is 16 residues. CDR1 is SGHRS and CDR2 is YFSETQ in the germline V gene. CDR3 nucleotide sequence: TGCGCCAGCAGCTTGTATTTTGACAGGGCCGCTTCACCCCTCCACTTT. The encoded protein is CASSLYFDRAASPLHF.

The CDR3 region is CASSGTLSEAFF. CDR3 coding DNA: TGTGCCAGCAGCGGGACACTATCTGAAGCTTTCTTT. The chain is built from TRBV27 and TRBJ1-1; D perhaps matches TRBD1 (6 bases). This CDR3 contains 12 residues. Germline V gene data show CDR1 as MNHEY and CDR2 as SMNVEV (reference sequence). Trimming left V 6 bases short and J 6 bases short, with 11 bases between.

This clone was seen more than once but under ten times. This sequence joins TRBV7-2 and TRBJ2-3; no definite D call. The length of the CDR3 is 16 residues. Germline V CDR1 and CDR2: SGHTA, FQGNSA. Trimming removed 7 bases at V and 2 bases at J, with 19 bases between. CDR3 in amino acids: CASKLTVPGLTDTQYF. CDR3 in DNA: TGTGCCAGCAAATTAACGGTGCCAGGCCTCACAGATACGCAGTATTTT.

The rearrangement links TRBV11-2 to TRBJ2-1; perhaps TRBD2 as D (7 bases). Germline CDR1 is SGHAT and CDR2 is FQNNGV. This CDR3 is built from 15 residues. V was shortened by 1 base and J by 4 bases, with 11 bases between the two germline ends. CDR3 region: CASSLAGGQYNEQFF. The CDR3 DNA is TGTGCCAGCAGCTTAGCGGGGGGCCAGTACAATGAGCAGTTCTTC.

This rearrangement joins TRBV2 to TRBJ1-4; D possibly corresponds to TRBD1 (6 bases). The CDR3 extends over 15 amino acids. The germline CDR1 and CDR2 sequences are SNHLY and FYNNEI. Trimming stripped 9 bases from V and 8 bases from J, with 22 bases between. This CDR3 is CASSTPGDESEKLFF. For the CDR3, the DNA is TGTGCCAGTAGTACCCCAGGGGATGAAAGCGAAAAACTGTTTTTT.

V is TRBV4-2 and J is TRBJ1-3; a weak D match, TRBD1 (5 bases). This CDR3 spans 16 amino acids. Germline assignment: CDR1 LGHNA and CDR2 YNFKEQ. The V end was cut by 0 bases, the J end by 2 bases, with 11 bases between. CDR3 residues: CASSQDPQGTGNTIYF. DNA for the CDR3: TGTGCCAGCAGCCAAGATCCCCAGGGTACTGGAAACACCATATATTTT.

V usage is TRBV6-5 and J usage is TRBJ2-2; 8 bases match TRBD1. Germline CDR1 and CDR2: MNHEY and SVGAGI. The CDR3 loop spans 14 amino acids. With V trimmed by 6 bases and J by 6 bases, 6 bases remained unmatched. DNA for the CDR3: TGTGCCAGCAGCCGGACAGGGCAGTCCGGGGAGCTGTTTTTT. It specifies CASSRTGQSGELFF.

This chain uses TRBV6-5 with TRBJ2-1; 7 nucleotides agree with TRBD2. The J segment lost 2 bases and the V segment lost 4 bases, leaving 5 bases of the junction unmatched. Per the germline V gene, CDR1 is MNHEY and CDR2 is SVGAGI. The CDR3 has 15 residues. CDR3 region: CASSSLRGAYNEQFF. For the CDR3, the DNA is TGTGCCAGCAGTTCCCTCCGGGGGGCCTACAATGAGCAGTTCTTC.

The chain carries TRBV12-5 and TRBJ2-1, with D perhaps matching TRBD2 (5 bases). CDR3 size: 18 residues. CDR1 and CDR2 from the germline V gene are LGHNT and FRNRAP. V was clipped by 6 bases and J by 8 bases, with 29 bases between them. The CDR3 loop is CASGPTPKGLLGVHEQFF. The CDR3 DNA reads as TGTGCTAGTGGCCCTACGCCCAAAGGACTTTTAGGAGTGCATGAGCAGTTCTTC.

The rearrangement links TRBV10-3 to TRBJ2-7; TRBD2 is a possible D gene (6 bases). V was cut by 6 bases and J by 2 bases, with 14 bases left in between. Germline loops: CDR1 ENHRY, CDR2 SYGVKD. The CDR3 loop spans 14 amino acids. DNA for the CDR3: TGTGCCATCAGCCCGGGACTCACTACCTACGAGCAGTACTTC. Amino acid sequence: CAISPGLTTYEQYF.

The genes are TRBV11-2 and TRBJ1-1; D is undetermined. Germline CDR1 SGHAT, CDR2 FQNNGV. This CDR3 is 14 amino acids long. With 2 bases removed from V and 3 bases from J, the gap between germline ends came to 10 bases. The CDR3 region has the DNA TGTGCCAGCAGCTTAACTGACTCGGACACTGAAGCTTTCTTT. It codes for CASSLTDSDTEAFF.

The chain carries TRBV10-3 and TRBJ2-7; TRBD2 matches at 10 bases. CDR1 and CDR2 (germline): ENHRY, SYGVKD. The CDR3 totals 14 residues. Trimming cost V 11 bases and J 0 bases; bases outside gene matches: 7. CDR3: CASSGGLSSYEQYF. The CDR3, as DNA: TGTGCCTCTAGCGGGGGCCTAAGCTCCTACGAGCAGTACTTC.

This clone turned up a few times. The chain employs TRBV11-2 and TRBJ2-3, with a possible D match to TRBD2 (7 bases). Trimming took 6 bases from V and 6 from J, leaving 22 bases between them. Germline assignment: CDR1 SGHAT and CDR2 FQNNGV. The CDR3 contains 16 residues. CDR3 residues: CASRESRRGAGDTQYF. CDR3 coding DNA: TGTGCCAGCAGGGAAAGTAGACGGGGGGCCGGGGATACGCAGTATTTT.